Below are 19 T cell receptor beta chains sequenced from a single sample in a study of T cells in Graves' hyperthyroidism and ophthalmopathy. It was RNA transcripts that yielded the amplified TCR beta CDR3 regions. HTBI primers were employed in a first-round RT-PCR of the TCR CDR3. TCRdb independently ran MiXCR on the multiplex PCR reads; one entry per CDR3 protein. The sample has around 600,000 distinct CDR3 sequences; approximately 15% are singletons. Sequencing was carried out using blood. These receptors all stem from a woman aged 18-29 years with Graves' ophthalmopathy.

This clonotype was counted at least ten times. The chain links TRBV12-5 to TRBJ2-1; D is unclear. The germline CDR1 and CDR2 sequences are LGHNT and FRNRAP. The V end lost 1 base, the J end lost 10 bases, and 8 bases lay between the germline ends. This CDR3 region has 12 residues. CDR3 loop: CASGLGRGEQFF. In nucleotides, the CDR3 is TGTGCTAGTGGTTTGGGACGTGGCGAGCAGTTCTTC.

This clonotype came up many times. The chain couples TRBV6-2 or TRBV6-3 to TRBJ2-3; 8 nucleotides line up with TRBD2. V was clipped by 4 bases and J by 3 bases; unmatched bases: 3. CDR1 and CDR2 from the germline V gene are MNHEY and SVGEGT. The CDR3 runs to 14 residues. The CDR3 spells CASSSGTRTDTQYF. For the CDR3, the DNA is TGTGCCAGCAGTTCCGGGACTAGGACAGATACGCAGTATTTT.

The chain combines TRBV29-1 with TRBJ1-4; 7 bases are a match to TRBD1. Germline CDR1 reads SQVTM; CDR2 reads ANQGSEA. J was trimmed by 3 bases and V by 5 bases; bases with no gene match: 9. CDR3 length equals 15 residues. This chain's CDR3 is CSVSTTGVANEKLFF. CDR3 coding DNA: TGCAGCGTTTCTACCACAGGGGTTGCTAATGAAAAACTGTTTTTT.

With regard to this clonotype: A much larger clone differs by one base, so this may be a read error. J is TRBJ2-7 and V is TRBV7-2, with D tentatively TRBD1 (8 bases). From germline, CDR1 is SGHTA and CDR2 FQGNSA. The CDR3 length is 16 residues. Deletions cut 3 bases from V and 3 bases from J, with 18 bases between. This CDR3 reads CASSFRTGGDYYEQYF. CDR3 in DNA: TGTGCCAGCAGCTTCCGTACAGGGGGGGATTACTACGAGCAGTACTTC.

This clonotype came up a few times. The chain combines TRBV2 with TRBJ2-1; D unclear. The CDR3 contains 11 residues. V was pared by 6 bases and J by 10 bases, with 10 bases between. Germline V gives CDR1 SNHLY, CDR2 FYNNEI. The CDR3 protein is CASRYEGEQFF. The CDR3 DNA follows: TGTGCCAGCAGGTACGAAGGGGAGCAGTTCTTC. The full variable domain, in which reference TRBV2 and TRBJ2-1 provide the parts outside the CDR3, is EPEVTQTPSHQVTQMGQEVILRCVPISNHLYFYWYRQILGQKVEFLVSFYNNEISEKSEIFDDQFSVERPDGSNFTLKIRSTKLEDSAMYFCASRYEGEQFFGPGTRLTVL.

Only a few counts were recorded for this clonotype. CDR3: CASSLDPGNEKLFF. In DNA, the CDR3 is TGCGCCAGCAGCTTGGACCCAGGGAATGAAAAACTGTTTTTT. The chain joins TRBV5-1 to TRBJ1-4, with D perhaps matching TRBD1 (5 bases). V shed 0 bases and J shed 5 bases, with 8 bases lying between them. The germline V gene has CDR1 SGHRS and CDR2 YFSETQ. This CDR3 has 14 residues.

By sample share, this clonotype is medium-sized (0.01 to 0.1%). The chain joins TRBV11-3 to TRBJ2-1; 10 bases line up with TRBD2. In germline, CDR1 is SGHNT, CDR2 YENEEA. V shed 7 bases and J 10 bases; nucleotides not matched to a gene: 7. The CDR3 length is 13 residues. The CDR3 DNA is TGTGCCAGCACCTTGGGACTAGCGCCCGAGCAGTTCTTC. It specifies CASTLGLAPEQFF. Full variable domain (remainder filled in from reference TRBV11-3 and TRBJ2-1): EAGVVQSPRYKIIEKKQPVAFWCNPISGHNTLYWYLQNLGQGPELLIRYENEEAVDDSQLPKDRFSAERLKGVDSTLKIQPAELGDSAVYLCASTLGLAPEQFFGPGTRLTVL.

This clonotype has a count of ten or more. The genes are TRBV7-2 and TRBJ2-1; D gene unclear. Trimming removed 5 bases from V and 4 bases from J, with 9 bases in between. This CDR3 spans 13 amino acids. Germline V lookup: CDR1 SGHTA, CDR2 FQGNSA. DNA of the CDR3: TGTGCCAGCAGCCCCAGCCTATACAATGAGCAGTTCTTC. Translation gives CASSPSLYNEQFF.

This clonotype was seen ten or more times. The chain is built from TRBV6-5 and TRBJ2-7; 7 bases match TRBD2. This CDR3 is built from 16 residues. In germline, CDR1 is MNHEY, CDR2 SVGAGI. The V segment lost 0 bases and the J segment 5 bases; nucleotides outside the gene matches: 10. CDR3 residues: CASSYSPGTISDEQYF. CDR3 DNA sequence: TGTGCCAGCAGTTACTCGCCAGGGACTATCTCTGACGAGCAGTACTTC.

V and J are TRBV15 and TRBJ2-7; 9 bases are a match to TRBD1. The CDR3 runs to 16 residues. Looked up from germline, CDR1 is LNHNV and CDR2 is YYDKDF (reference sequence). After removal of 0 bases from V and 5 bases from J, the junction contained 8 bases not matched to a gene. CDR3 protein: CATSREPGQGSHEQYF. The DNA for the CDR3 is TGTGCCACCAGCAGAGAACCCGGACAGGGGTCCCACGAGCAGTACTTC.

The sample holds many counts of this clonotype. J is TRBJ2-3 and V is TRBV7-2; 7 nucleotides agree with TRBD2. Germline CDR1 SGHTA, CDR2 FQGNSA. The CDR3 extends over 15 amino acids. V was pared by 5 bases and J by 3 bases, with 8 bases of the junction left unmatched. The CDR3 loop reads CASSLRDYWTDTQYF. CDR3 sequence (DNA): TGTGCCAGCAGCCTGCGGGACTATTGGACAGATACGCAGTATTTT.

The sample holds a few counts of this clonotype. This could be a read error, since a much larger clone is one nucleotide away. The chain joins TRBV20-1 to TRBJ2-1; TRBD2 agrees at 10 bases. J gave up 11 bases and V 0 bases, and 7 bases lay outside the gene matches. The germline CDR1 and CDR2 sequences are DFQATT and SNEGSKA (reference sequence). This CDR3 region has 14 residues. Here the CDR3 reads CSARDSLAGAKQFF. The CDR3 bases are TGCAGTGCTAGAGATTCGCTAGCGGGAGCGAAGCAGTTCTTC.

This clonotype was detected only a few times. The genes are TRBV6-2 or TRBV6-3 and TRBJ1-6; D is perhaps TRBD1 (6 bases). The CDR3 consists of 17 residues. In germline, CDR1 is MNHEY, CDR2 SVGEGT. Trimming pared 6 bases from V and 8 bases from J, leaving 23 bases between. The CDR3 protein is CASSPTRQAPGYSPLHF. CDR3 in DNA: TGTGCCAGCAGCCCTACAAGACAGGCCCCCGGGTATTCACCCCTCCACTTT.

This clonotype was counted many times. In nucleotides, the CDR3 is TGTGCCAGCAGCCAGAAGGGGGAGAACGAGCAGTACTTC. This codes for CASSQKGENEQYF. This chain links TRBV13 with TRBJ2-7, with D perhaps TRBD1 (6 bases). Germline V lookup: CDR1 PRHDT, CDR2 FYEKMQ (reference sequence). CDR3 length: 13 amino acids. V was shortened by 5 bases and J by 5 bases, with 13 bases between the two germline ends.

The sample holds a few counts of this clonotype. CDR3 loop: CASSVDTSGSREQFF. In DNA form, the CDR3 reads TGTGCCAGCAGCGTAGATACCAGCGGGAGTCGTGAGCAGTTCTTC. The V gene is TRBV9, the J gene TRBJ2-1, with 8 bases identical to TRBD2. Germline values: CDR1 SGDLS, CDR2 YYNGEE. V trimming: 0 bases; J trimming: 9 bases; junction bases outside the gene matches: 8. The CDR3 is 15 amino acids.

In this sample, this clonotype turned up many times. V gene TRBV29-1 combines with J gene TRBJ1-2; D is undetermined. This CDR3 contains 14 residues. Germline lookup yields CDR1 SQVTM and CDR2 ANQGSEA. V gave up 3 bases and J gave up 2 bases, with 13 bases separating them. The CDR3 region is CSVDSRAGNYGYTF. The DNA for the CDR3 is TGCAGCGTTGATAGCCGAGCCGGGAACTATGGCTACACCTTC.

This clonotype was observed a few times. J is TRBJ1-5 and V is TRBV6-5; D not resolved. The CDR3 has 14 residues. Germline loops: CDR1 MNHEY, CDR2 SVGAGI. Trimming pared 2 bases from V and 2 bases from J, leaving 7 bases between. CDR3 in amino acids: CASSYSPGNQPQHF. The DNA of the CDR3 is TGTGCCAGCAGTTACAGCCCGGGCAATCAGCCCCAGCATTTT.

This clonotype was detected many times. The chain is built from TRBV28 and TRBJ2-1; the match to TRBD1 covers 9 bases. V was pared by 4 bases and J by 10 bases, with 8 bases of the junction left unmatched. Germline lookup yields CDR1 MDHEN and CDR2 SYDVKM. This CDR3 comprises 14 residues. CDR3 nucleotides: TGTGCCAGCAGTTCCCGACAGGGGGTTGGCGAGCAGTTCTTC. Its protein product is CASSSRQGVGEQFF. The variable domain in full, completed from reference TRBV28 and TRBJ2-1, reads DVKVTQSSRYLVKRTGEKVFLECVQDMDHENMFWYRQDPGLGLRLIYFSYDVKMKEKGDIPEGYSVSREKKERFSLILESASTNQTSMYLCASSSRQGVGEQFFGPGTRLTVL.

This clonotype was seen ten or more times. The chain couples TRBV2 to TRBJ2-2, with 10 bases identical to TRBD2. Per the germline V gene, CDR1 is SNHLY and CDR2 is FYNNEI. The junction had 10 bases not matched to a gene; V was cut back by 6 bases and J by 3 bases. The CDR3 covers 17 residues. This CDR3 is CASRGLSGRADTGELFF. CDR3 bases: TGTGCCAGCAGGGGCCTCAGCGGGAGGGCCGACACCGGGGAGCTGTTTTTT.